This T cell receptor beta chain was recorded in a study of beta chain features in type 1 diabetes. General observations from the study: Here, the possible influence of HLA type (on TCRB rearrangement) remained unresolved. Patients' naive, central memory and Treg TCRB repertoires seemed closer to one another than those of healthy donors.

As every portion of the isolated RNA was reverse transcribed, the sequencing read expressed TCRB transcripts. Repertoires were generated with immunoSEQ multiplex PCR, while TCRdb's copy carries only in-frame clones and drops some. The data contain about 300,000 clones, about 7.8% of them singletons. CDR1 is ENHRY and CDR2 is SYGVKD in the germline V gene. This CDR3 is 15 amino acids long. The V segment lost 4 bases and the J segment 3 bases; nucleotides outside the gene matches: 5. Ten or more counts support this clone. Antigen specificity is unknown. Staining for CD45RO/CCR7/CD25/CD127/CD95/CD27 allowed sorting of CD4+ naive, central memory, regulatory and stem cell-like memory cells.

V gene TRBV10-3 combines with J gene TRBJ2-3, with TRBD2 identical over 9 bases. The sample was central memory CD4+ T cells from blood. This receptor was obtained from a woman between 18 and 30 years old in good health. The CDR3 here is CAISAAGGGTDTQYF. The CDR3 nucleotides are TGTGCCATCAGTGCAGCGGGAGGAGGGACAGATACGCAGTATTTT.